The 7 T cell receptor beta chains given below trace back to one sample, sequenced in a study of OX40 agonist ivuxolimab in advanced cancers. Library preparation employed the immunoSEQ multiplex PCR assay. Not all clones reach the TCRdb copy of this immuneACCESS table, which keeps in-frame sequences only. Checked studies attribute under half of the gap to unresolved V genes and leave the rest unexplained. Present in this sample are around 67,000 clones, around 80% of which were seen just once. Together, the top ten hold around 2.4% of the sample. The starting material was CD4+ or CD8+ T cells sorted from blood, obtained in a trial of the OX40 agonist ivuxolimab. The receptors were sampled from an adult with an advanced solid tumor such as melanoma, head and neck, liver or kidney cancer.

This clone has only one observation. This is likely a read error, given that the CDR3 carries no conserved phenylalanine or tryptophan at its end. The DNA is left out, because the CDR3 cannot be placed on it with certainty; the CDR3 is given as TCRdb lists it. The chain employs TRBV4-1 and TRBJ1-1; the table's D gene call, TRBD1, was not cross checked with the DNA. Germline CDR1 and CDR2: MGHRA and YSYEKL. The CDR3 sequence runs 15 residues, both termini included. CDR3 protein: CASSHPGQGRASFRY.

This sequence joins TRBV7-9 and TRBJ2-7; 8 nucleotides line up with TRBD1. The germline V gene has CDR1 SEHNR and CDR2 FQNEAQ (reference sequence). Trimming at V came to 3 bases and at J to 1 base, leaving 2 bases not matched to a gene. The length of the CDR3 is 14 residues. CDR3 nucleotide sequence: TGTGCCAGCAGCTTGACAGGGGAATCCTACGAGCAGTACTTC. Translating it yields CASSLTGESYEQYF.

The CDR3 DNA is TGTGCCTGGAGTGGGGGGCCCACTGAAGCTTTCTTT. It encodes CAWSGGPTEAFF. The J gene is TRBJ1-1, the V gene TRBV30, with a tentative D call TRBD1 (6 bases). This CDR3 spans 12 amino acids. The germline V gene has CDR1 GTSNPN and CDR2 SVGIG (reference sequence). Trimming took off 1 base at V and 4 bases at J, with 7 bases between the two ends. The variable domain in full, with the rest retrieved from reference TRBV30 and TRBJ1-1, is SQTIHQWPATLVQPVGSPLSLECTVEGTSNPNLYWYRQAAGRGLQLLFYSVGIGQISSEVPQNLSASRPQDRQFILSSKKLLLSDSGFYLCAWSGGPTEAFFGQGTRLTVV.

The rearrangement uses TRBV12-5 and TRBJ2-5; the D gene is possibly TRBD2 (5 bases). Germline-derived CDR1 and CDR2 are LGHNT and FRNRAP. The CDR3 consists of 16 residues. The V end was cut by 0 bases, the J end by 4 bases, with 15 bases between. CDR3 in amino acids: CASGLVLGNPGETQYF. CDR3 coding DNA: TGTGCTAGTGGTTTGGTACTAGGAAATCCGGGAGAGACCCAGTACTTC.

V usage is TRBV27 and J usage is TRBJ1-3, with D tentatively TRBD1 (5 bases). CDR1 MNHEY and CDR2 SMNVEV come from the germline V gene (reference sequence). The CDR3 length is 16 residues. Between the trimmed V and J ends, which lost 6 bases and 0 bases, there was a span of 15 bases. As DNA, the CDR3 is TGTGCCAGCAGCCTTCGGGACTTCTGCTCTGGAAACACCATATATTTT. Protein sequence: CASSLRDFCSGNTIYF.

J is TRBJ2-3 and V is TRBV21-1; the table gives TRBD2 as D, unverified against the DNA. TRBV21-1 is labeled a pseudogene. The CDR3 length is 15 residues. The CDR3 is CASSNSGSITDTQYF. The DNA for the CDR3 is TGTGCCAGCAGCAATAGCGGGAGTATCACAGATACGCAGTATTTT.

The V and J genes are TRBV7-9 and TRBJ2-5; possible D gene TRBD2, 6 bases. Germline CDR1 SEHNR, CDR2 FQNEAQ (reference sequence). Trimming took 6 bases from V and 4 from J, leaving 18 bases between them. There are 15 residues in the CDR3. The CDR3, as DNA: TGTGCCAGCAGGCCTCAAAGGCCCGGGGGAGAGACCCAGTACTTC. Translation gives CASRPQRPGGETQYF.